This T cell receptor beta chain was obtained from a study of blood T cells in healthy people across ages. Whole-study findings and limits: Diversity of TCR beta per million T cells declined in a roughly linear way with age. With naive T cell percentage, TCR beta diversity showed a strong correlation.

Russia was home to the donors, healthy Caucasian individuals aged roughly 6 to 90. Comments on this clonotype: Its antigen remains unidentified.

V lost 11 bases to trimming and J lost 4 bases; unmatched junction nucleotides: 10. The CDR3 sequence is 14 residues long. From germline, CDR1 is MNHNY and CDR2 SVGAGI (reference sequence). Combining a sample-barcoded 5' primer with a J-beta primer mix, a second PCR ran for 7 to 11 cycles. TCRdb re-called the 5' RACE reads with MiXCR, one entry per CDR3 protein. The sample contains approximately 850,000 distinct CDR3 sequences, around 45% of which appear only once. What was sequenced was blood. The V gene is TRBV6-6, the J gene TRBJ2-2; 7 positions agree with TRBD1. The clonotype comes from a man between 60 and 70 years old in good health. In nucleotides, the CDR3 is TGTGCCGGCTCGGGACAGTTGACCACCGGGGAGCTGTTTTTT. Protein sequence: CAGSGQLTTGELFF.